The 32 T cell receptor beta chains listed next were all sequenced from one sample in a study of T cells after yellow fever vaccination. A single record per CDR3 protein comes from TCRdb applying MiXCR to the 5' RACE reads. The table has 350,000 or so distinct CDR3 sequences, 8.1% seen once; the top ten hold around 17%. Sample: PBMCs, taken approximately 40 days after the first yellow fever vaccination. These TCRs come from a man aged 18 to 29 who received the YFV17D yellow fever vaccine.

The table lists this clonotype with a few counts. The chain joins TRBV7-6 to TRBJ1-4, with 8 nucleotides matching TRBD1. The V gene end was trimmed by 4 bases and the J gene end by 8 bases; junction bases not matched to a gene: 9. CDR1 and CDR2 from the germline V gene are SGHVS and FNYEAQ. The CDR3 has 15 residues. Here the CDR3 DNA reads TGTGCCAGCAGCTCGACAGGGGCCTTGGGGGAAAAACTGTTTTTT. It specifies CASSSTGALGEKLFF.

This clonotype has a handful of counts. This sequence joins TRBV4-1 and TRBJ1-4; 7 bases are shared with TRBD1. V lost 4 bases, J lost 4 bases, and 9 bases stayed unmatched. This CDR3 has 16 amino acids. CDR1 and CDR2 (germline): MGHRA, YSYEKL. The CDR3 loop is CASSPRSQGINEKLFF. CDR3 coding DNA: TGCGCCAGCAGCCCGAGATCACAGGGGATTAATGAAAAACTGTTTTTT.

This clonotype was found a few times. The V and J genes are TRBV6-5 and TRBJ2-1; TRBD2 aligns across 9 bases. J gave up 7 bases and V 2 bases, and 15 bases lay outside the gene matches. Germline CDR1 reads MNHEY; CDR2 reads SVGAGI. CDR3 size: 18 residues. This chain's CDR3 is CASSYGRIGAGGPNEQFF. The CDR3 DNA reads TGTGCCAGCAGTTACGGTCGTATTGGGGCGGGGGGGCCAAATGAGCAGTTCTTC.

The chain combines TRBV9 with TRBJ1-2; tentatively, D is TRBD1 (6 bases). The CDR3 covers 12 residues. Germline CDR1 SGDLS, CDR2 YYNGEE. V gave up 6 bases and J gave up 3 bases, with 9 bases separating them. CDR3 DNA: TGTGCCAGCACACAGGGAGACTATGGCTACACCTTC. It translates to CASTQGDYGYTF.

There are many counts of this clonotype. V is TRBV5-1 and J is TRBJ1-1; D is unresolved. The CDR3 is 14 amino acids. Germline-derived CDR1 and CDR2 are SGHRS and YFSETQ. The V end lost 3 bases, the J end lost 7 bases, and 16 bases lay between the germline ends. The CDR3 sequence: CASSSGSPSGEAFF. CDR3 DNA: TGCGCCAGCAGCTCCGGGAGTCCGAGTGGTGAAGCTTTCTTT.

This rearrangement joins TRBV7-2 to TRBJ1-2; D is perhaps TRBD1 (6 bases). The V end lost 0 bases, the J end lost 5 bases, and 13 bases lay between the germline ends. Germline V gene data show CDR1 as SGHTA and CDR2 as FQGNSA. The CDR3 consists of 15 residues. The CDR3 region is CASSLAGGAGYGYTF. CDR3 coding DNA: TGTGCCAGCAGCTTAGCCGGGGGCGCAGGGTATGGCTACACCTTC. Full variable domain (rest looked up from reference TRBV7-2 and TRBJ1-2): GAGVSQSPSNKVTEKGKDVELRCDPISGHTALYWYRQSLGQGLEFLIYFQGNSAPDKSGLPSDRFSAERTGGSVSTLTIQRTQQEDSAVYLCASSLAGGAGYGYTFGSGTRLTVV.

This clonotype came up many times. The chain carries TRBV3-1 and TRBJ2-1; D may be TRBD2 (5 bases). V was clipped by 3 bases and J by 0 bases, with 12 bases between them. CDR1 LGHDT and CDR2 YNNKEL come from the germline V gene (reference sequence). This CDR3 spans 16 amino acids. CDR3 region: CASSHRTANSYNEQFF. The CDR3 DNA reads as TGTGCCAGCAGCCACCGGACTGCGAACTCCTACAATGAGCAGTTCTTC.

This clonotype appeared a few times. This sequence joins TRBV12-3 or TRBV12-4 and TRBJ2-3, with 8 bases aligning to TRBD2. The trim removed 6 bases at V and 1 base at J, leaving 9 bases unmatched. This CDR3 is 16 amino acids long. The CDR3 loop is CASRGGSGGGTDTQYF. The CDR3 DNA reads TGTGCCAGCAGGGGGGGGAGCGGGGGTGGCACAGATACGCAGTATTTT.

As concerns this clonotype: The junction does not match germline at one end; this may be a read error. The genes are TRBV2 and TRBJ2-1; 9 nucleotides agree with TRBD1. The CDR3 totals 17 residues. Germline V gives CDR1 SNHLY, CDR2 FYNNEI. Here the CDR3 reads CACSDGTGYTSYNEQFF. The DNA for the CDR3 is TGTGCCTGCAGTGATGGGACAGGGTATACCTCCTACAATGAGCAGTTCTTC.

This clonotype was detected only a few times. This chain links TRBV12-3 or TRBV12-4 with TRBJ1-6; 8 bases agree with TRBD1. CDR3 size: 14 residues. The V gene end was trimmed by 6 bases and the J gene end by 7 bases; junction bases not matched to a gene: 5. CDR3 sequence (DNA): TGTGCCAGCAGCGAGACAGGGGCCAATTCACCCCTCCACTTT. Encoded protein: CASSETGANSPLHF.

This clonotype has just a few counts. The chain has TRBV29-1 and TRBJ2-1; 9 bases are shared with TRBD2. The trim removed 4 bases at V and 3 bases at J, leaving 1 base unmatched. From germline, CDR1 is SQVTM and CDR2 ANQGSEA. This CDR3 is 13 amino acids long. The CDR3 nucleotides are TGCAGCGTTGTGACTAGCGGCTACAATGAGCAGTTCTTC. Its translation: CSVVTSGYNEQFF.

CDR3 protein: CSVAYRAYEQYF. CDR3 in DNA: TGCAGCGTTGCTTACAGGGCCTACGAGCAGTACTTC. The J gene is TRBJ2-7, the V gene TRBV29-1; the D gene is possibly TRBD1 (6 bases). Trimming removed 4 bases from V and 2 bases from J, with 9 bases in between. Germline CDR1 and CDR2: SQVTM and ANQGSEA. The CDR3 is 12 amino acids.

This clonotype was observed at least ten times. This chain connects TRBV7-2 to TRBJ2-3; a weak D match, TRBD2 (6 bases). The V gene lost 6 bases and the J gene lost 0 bases, with 10 bases spanning the gap. Germline V gene data show CDR1 as SGHTA and CDR2 as FQGNSA. CDR3 length: 14 residues. For the CDR3, the DNA is TGTGCCAGCAGTTTCCGGGGGAGCACAGATACGCAGTATTTT. Protein product: CASSFRGSTDTQYF.

Worth noting for this clonotype: A read error is possible here, since a much larger clone lies one base away. J is TRBJ1-1 and V is TRBV12-3 or TRBV12-4; 7 nucleotides match TRBD1. This CDR3 has 16 amino acids. The CDR3 loop reads CACSLHRGSPNTEAFF. The CDR3 coding sequence is TGTGCCTGCAGCCTGCACAGGGGATCCCCGAACACTGAAGCTTTCTTT.

Many counts were recorded for this clonotype. V and J are TRBV7-3 and TRBJ2-1; D gene uncertain. CDR1 and CDR2 (germline): SGHTA, FQGTGA. The CDR3 runs 15 residues. V gave up 0 bases and J gave up 0 bases, with 6 bases separating them. The CDR3 sequence: CASSLTVGSYNEQFF. CDR3 in DNA: TGTGCCAGCAGCTTAACTGTCGGCTCCTACAATGAGCAGTTCTTC.

This clonotype was counted between two and nine times. This sequence joins TRBV4-1 and TRBJ1-1; 7 bases map to TRBD1. The CDR3 contains 14 residues. With 1 base clipped from V and 11 bases from J, the junction kept 10 bases outside the gene matches. Germline V gives CDR1 MGHRA, CDR2 YSYEKL. CDR3 in amino acids: CASSQAAEGAHAFF. In nucleotides, the CDR3 is TGCGCCAGCAGCCAAGCCGCCGAGGGGGCGCACGCTTTCTTT.

This clonotype has just a few counts. V is TRBV4-2 and J is TRBJ2-1; D unresolved. Trimming shortened V by 1 base and J by 2 bases, and 15 bases separated the two germline ends. Germline V gene data show CDR1 as LGHNA and CDR2 as YNFKEQ. This CDR3 has 17 residues. The CDR3 loop reads CASSQVEVRAPYNEQFF. Written as DNA, the CDR3 is TGTGCCAGCAGCCAAGTAGAGGTCCGGGCCCCCTACAATGAGCAGTTCTTC.

This chain connects TRBV4-1 to TRBJ2-3, with TRBD2 matching 9 bases. V shed 1 base, J shed 5 bases, and the junction held 13 bases outside the gene matches. CDR1 MGHRA and CDR2 YSYEKL come from the germline V gene. This CDR3 spans 18 amino acids. Here the CDR3 reads CASSQGRQRGVQGDTQYF. In DNA, the CDR3 is TGCGCCAGCAGCCAAGGTCGGCAGCGGGGGGTACAGGGAGATACGCAGTATTTT.

This clonotype was seen more than once but under ten times. The rearrangement uses TRBV5-5 and TRBJ1-1, with D possibly matching TRBD1 (5 bases). V gave up 3 bases and J gave up 4 bases, with 10 bases separating them. CDR3 length equals 13 residues. CDR1 and CDR2 (germline): SGHKS, YYEKEE (reference sequence). This CDR3 reads CASSWGRPTEAFF. Here the CDR3 DNA reads TGTGCCAGCAGCTGGGGCCGCCCCACTGAAGCTTTCTTT.

V is TRBV5-1 and J is TRBJ2-1; D possibly corresponds to TRBD2 (6 bases). V gave up 0 bases and J gave up 6 bases, with 16 bases separating them. This CDR3 region has 16 residues. Germline V gene sequence: CDR1 SGHRS, CDR2 YFSETQ. CDR3 coding DNA: TGCGCCAGCAGCTTGGCATCTTCGCGGGGAAGCAATGAGCAGTTCTTC. Translated, it gives CASSLASSRGSNEQFF. The full variable domain, rest sourced from reference TRBV5-1 and TRBJ2-1, is KAGVTQTPRYLIKTRGQQVTLSCSPISGHRSVSWYQQTPGQGLQFLFEYFSETQRNKGNFPGRFSGRQFSNSRSEMNVSTLELGDSALYLCASSLASSRGSNEQFFGPGTRLTVL.

The chain combines TRBV20-1 with TRBJ2-1; the D is unclear. Germline V CDR1 and CDR2: DFQATT, SNEGSKA (reference sequence). CDR3 length: 11 amino acids. V lost 2 bases and J lost 9, with 8 bases in between. The chain's CDR3 is CSARFGFEQFF. CDR3 in DNA: TGCAGTGCTAGATTTGGGTTTGAGCAGTTCTTC.

The rearrangement links TRBV5-1 to TRBJ2-7; D is perhaps TRBD1 or TRBD2 (5 bases each). Trimming left V 8 bases short and J 5 bases short, with 17 bases between. Germline V CDR1 and CDR2: SGHRS, YFSETQ. This CDR3 is 13 amino acids long. The CDR3 nucleotides read TGCGCCAGTCGACGGGGCAGGACCCACGAGCAGTACTTC. It codes for CASRRGRTHEQYF.

The chain links TRBV4-3 to TRBJ2-1; D not resolved. The CDR3 loop spans 15 amino acids. V was clipped by 0 bases and J by 9 bases, with 15 bases between them. Germline-derived CDR1 and CDR2 are LGHNA and YSLEER. CDR3 sequence reads: CASSQDPVVLAEQFF. The CDR3 DNA reads as TGCGCCAGCAGCCAAGACCCGGTAGTTCTCGCTGAGCAGTTCTTC.

In this sample, this clonotype turned up many times. J is TRBJ2-2 and V is TRBV9; 7 positions match TRBD1. This CDR3 is built from 16 residues. Germline V gene sequence: CDR1 SGDLS, CDR2 YYNGEE. Trimming removed 3 bases from V and 8 bases from J; junction bases left unmatched: 13. The CDR3 is CASSDNAMRGQGELFF. The CDR3 DNA sequence: TGTGCCAGCAGCGACAACGCGATGAGGGGGCAGGGGGAGCTGTTTTTT.

The chain uses TRBV3-1 and TRBJ1-2; D remains ambiguous. CDR1 and CDR2 from the germline V gene are LGHDT and YNNKEL (reference sequence). CDR3 size: 14 residues. Trimming stripped 1 base from V and 6 bases from J, with 12 bases between. CDR3 DNA sequence: TGTGCCAGCAGCCAAGTAGAGACGGGAGATGGCTACACCTTC. Translation gives CASSQVETGDGYTF.

The V call is TRBV12-3 or TRBV12-4, the J call TRBJ2-5; 7 nucleotides align to TRBD1. The CDR3 extends over 15 amino acids. V dropped 6 bases and J dropped 4; count of bases not matched to a gene: 11. CDR3 sequence: CASRYFQGVRETQYF. The CDR3 bases are TGTGCCAGCAGATACTTTCAGGGGGTTAGAGAGACCCAGTACTTC.

The chain is built from TRBV7-9 and TRBJ2-1; weak D call: TRBD1 (6 bases). From germline, CDR1 is SEHNR and CDR2 FQNEAQ (reference sequence). Trimming stripped 1 base from V and 8 bases from J, with 12 bases between. This CDR3 is built from 14 residues. The CDR3 is CASSLGQGMDEQFF. Written as DNA, the CDR3 is TGTGCCAGCAGCTTAGGGCAGGGGATGGATGAGCAGTTCTTC.

CDR3 in amino acids: CSVAFSANEQFF. The CDR3 nucleotides are TGCAGCGTTGCTTTTTCGGCGAATGAGCAGTTCTTC. The chain is built from TRBV29-1 and TRBJ2-1, with D unresolved. The CDR3 extends over 12 amino acids. V shed 4 bases and J shed 7 bases, with 11 bases lying between them. The V gene's germline CDR1 is SQVTM and CDR2 ANQGSEA.

CDR3 DNA sequence: TGTGCCAGCAGTTACCGGCGGGTCACCGGGGAGCTGTTTTTT. The encoded protein is CASSYRRVTGELFF. This sequence joins TRBV6-5 and TRBJ2-2, with D perhaps TRBD2 (5 bases). The CDR3 loop spans 14 amino acids. The germline gives CDR1 MNHEY, CDR2 SVGAGI. Trimming cost V 2 bases and J 4 bases, with 8 bases left between them.

This clonotype came up a few times. The J gene is TRBJ2-2, the V gene TRBV20-1; D gene uncertain. Trimming shortened V by 3 bases and J by 6 bases, and 8 bases separated the two germline ends. The CDR3 runs 12 residues. CDR1 and CDR2 from the germline V gene are DFQATT and SNEGSKA (reference sequence). The CDR3 DNA sequence: TGCAGTGCTAGGCCCTTATCCGGGGAGCTGTTTTTT. This translates into CSARPLSGELFF.

A few counts support this clonotype. The chain combines TRBV12-3 or TRBV12-4 with TRBJ2-5; D unclear. The CDR3 is 14 residues long. Trimming took off 2 bases at V and 1 base at J, with 8 bases between the two ends. The CDR3 protein is CASSLWPIQETQYF. The CDR3 DNA sequence: TGTGCCAGCAGTTTATGGCCTATCCAAGAGACCCAGTACTTC.

This clonotype was seen more than once but under ten times. The rearrangement uses TRBV14 and TRBJ2-7, with D possibly TRBD1 on 6 matching bases. Germline lookup yields CDR1 SGHDN and CDR2 FVKESK. CDR3 length equals 15 residues. Trimming pared 1 base from V and 1 base from J, leaving 11 bases between. The CDR3 sequence: CASSQGRGSSYEQYF. DNA of the CDR3: TGTGCCAGCAGCCAAGGCAGGGGATCATCCTACGAGCAGTACTTC.